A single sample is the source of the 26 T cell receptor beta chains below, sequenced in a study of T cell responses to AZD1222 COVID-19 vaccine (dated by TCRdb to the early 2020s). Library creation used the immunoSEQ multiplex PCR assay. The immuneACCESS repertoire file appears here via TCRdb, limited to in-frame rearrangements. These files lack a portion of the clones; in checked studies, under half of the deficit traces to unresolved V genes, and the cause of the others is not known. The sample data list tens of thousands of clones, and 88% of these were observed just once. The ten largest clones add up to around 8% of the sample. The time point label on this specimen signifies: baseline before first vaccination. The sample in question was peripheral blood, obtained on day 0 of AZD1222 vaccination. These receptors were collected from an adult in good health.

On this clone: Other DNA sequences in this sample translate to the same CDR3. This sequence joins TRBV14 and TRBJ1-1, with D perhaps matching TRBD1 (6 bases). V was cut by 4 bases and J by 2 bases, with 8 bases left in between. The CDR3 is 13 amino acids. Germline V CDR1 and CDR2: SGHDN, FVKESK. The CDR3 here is CASSLGGNTEAFF. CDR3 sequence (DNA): TGTGCCAGCAGCCTAGGGGGAAACACTGAAGCTTTCTTT.

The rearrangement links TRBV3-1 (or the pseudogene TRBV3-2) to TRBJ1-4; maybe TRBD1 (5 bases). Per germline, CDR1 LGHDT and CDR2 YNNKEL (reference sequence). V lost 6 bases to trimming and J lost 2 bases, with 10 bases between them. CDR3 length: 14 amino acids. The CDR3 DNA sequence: TGTGCCAGCAGAAGGGAGGGGACTAATGAAAAACTGTTTTTT. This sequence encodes CASRREGTNEKLFF.

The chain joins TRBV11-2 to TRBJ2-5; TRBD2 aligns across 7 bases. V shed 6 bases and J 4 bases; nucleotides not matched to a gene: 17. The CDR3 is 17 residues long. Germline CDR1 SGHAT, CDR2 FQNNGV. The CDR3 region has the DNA TGTGCCAGCAGACCCCCTTCCCCCCAGATAGCGGGAGAGACCCAGTACTTC. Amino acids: CASRPPSPQIAGETQYF.

CDR3 sequence reads: CASRDSGRSSYEQYF. The CDR3 DNA is TGTGCCAGCAGGGATAGCGGGAGGAGCTCCTACGAGCAGTACTTC. The J gene is TRBJ2-7, the V gene TRBV11-2; 10 positions agree with TRBD2. The germline CDR1 and CDR2 sequences are SGHAT and FQNNGV. This CDR3 comprises 15 residues. J gave up 0 bases and V 6 bases, and 5 bases lay outside the gene matches.

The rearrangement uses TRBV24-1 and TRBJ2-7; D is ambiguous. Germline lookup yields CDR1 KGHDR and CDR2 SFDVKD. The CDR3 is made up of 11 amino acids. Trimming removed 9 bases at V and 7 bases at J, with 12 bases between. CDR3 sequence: CATEDGHEQYF. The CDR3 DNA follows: TGTGCCACCGAAGACGGGCATGAGCAGTACTTC.

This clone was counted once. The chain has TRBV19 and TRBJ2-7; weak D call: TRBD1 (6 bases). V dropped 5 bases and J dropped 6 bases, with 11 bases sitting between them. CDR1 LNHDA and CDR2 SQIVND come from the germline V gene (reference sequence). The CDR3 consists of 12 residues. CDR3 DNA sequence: TGTGCCAGTAGTTTGGGGGCTTCCGAGCAGTACTTC. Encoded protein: CASSLGASEQYF.

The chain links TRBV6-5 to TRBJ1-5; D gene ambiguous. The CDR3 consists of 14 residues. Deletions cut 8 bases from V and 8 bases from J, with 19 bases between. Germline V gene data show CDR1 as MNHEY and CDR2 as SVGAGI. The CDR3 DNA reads TGTGCCAGCTGCCCCCTGGGTTTTGGGGAGCCCCAGCATTTT. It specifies CASCPLGFGEPQHF.

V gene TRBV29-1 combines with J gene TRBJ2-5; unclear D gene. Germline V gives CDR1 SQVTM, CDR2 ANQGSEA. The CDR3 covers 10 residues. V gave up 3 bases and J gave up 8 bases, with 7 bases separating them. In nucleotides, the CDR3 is TGCAGCGTTGACTATAACACCCAGTACTTC. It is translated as CSVDYNTQYF.

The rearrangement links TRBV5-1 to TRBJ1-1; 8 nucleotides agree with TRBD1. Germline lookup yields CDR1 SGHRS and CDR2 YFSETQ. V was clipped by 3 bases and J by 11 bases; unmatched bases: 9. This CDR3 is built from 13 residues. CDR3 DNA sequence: TGCGCCAGCAGCTCGACAGGGGTCCCTGGGGCTTTCTTT. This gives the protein CASSSTGVPGAFF.

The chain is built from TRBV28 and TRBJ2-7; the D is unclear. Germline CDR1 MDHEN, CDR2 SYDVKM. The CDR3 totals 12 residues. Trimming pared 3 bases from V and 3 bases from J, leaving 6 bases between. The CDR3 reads CASSFSYYEQYF. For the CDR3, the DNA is TGTGCCAGCAGTTTCAGTTACTACGAGCAGTACTTC.

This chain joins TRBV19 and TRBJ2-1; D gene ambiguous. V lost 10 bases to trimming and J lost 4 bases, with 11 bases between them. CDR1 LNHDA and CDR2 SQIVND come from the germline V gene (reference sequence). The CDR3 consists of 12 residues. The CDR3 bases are TGTGCCACCACGACTGAGTACAATGAGCAGTTCTTC. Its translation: CATTTEYNEQFF.

The CDR3 bases are TGTGCCACCAGCAGAGGTGCGGGAGGAGATACGCAGTATTTT. Its translation is CATSRGAGGDTQYF. The V call is TRBV15, the J call TRBJ2-3, with 8 bases lining up with TRBD2. Looked up from germline, CDR1 is LNHNV and CDR2 is YYDKDF (reference sequence). The junction had 2 bases not matched to a gene; V was cut back by 1 base and J by 5 bases. CDR3 length: 14 amino acids. Drawing the rest from reference TRBV15 and TRBJ2-3, the complete variable domain is DAMVIQNPRYQVTQFGKPVTLSCSQTLNHNVMYWYQQKSSQAPKLLFHYYDKDFNNEADTPDNFQSRRPNTSFCFLDIRSPGLGDTAMYLCATSRGAGGDTQYFGPGTRLTVL.

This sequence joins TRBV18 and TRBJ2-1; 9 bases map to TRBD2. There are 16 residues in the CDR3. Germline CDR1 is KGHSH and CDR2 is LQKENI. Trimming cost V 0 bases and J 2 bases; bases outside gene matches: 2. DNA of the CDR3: TGTGCCAGCTCACCACCGCTAGCGGGGACCTACAATGAGCAGTTCTTC. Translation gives CASSPPLAGTYNEQFF. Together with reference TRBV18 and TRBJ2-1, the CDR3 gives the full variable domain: NAGVMQNPRHLVRRRGQEARLRCSPMKGHSHVYWYRQLPEEGLKFMVYLQKENIIDESGMPKERFSAEFPKEGPSILRIQQVVRGDSAAYFCASSPPLAGTYNEQFFGPGTRLTVL.

CDR3 coding DNA: TGCGCCAGCAGCCAATCCCAAAATCAGCCCCAGCATTTT. It codes for CASSQSQNQPQHF. The chain recombines TRBV4-3 with TRBJ1-5, with D unclear. Trimming removed 2 bases at V and 4 bases at J, with 6 bases between. Germline loops: CDR1 LGHNA, CDR2 YSLEER. The CDR3 is made up of 13 amino acids.

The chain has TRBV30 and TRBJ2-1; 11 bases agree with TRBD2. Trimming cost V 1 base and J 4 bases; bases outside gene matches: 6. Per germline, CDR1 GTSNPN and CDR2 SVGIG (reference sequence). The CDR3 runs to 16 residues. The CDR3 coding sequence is TGTGCCTGGAGTGATTACGGGACTAGCGGATACAATGAGCAGTTCTTC. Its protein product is CAWSDYGTSGYNEQFF.

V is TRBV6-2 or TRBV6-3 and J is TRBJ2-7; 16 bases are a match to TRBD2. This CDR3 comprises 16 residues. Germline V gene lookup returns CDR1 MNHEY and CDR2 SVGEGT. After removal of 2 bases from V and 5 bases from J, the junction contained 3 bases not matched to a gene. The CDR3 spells CASSYGTSGRAHEQYF. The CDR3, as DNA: TGTGCCAGCAGTTACGGGACTAGCGGGAGGGCCCACGAGCAGTACTTC.

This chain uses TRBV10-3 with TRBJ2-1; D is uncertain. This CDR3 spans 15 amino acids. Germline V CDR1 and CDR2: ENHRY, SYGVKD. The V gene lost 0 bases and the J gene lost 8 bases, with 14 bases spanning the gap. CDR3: CAISESIGGFDEQFF. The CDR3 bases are TGTGCCATCAGTGAGTCTATCGGTGGCTTCGATGAGCAGTTCTTC.

CDR3 amino acids: CASSSNRGINQPQHF. For the CDR3, the DNA is TGTGCCAGTAGTTCGAACAGGGGGATCAATCAGCCCCAGCATTTT. The chain combines TRBV19 with TRBJ1-5; 8 nucleotides match TRBD1. With 5 bases clipped from V and 3 bases from J, the junction kept 6 bases outside the gene matches. In germline, CDR1 is LNHDA, CDR2 SQIVND (reference sequence). CDR3 size: 15 residues.

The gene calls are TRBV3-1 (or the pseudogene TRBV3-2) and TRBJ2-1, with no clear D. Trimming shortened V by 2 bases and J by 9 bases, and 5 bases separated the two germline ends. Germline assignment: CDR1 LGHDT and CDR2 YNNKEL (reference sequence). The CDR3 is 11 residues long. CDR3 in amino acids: CASSQRREQFF. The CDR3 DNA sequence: TGTGCCAGCAGCCAAAGGCGTGAGCAGTTCTTC.

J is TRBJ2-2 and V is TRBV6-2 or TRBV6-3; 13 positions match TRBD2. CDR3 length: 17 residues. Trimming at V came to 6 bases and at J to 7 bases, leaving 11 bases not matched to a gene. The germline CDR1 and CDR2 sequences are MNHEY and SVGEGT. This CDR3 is CASSNPRTSGRGGELFF. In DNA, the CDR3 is TGTGCCAGCAGCAATCCCCGGACTAGCGGGAGAGGCGGGGAGCTGTTTTTT.

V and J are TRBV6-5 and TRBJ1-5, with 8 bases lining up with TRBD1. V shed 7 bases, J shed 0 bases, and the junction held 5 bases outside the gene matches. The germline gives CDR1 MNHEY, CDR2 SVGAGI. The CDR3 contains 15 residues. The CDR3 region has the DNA TGTGCCAGCAATGGACAGGGTAATAGCAATCAGCCCCAGCATTTT. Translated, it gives CASNGQGNSNQPQHF.

CDR3 bases: TGTGCCATCAGTGAGGGGAGGCAGGGGCCCTATGGCTACACCTTC. Translated: CAISEGRQGPYGYTF. This chain joins TRBV10-3 and TRBJ1-2; the D gene is possibly TRBD1 (6 bases). Trimming took off 2 bases at V and 4 bases at J, with 14 bases between the two ends. Germline assignment: CDR1 ENHRY and CDR2 SYGVKD. The CDR3 has 15 amino acids.

CDR3 amino acids: CASSNGQGSYNEQFF. The CDR3 DNA sequence: TGCGCCAGCAGCAACGGACAGGGCTCCTACAATGAGCAGTTCTTC. V is TRBV5-1 and J is TRBJ2-1; 8 bases line up with TRBD1. V lost 4 bases to trimming and J lost 0 bases; unmatched junction nucleotides: 3. CDR1 is SGHRS and CDR2 is YFSETQ in the germline V gene. CDR3 length equals 15 residues.

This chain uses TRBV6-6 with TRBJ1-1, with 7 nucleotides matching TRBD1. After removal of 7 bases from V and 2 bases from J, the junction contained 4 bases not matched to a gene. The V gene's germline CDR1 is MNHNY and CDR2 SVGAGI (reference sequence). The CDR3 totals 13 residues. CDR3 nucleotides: TGTGCCAGCAAAGGGGGCATTAACACTGAAGCTTTCTTT. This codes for CASKGGINTEAFF.

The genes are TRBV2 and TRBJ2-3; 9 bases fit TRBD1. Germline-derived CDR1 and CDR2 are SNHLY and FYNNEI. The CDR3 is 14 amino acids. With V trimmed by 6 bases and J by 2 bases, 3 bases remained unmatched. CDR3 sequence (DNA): TGTGCCAGCAGCTGGGACAGGGCCACAGATACGCAGTATTTT. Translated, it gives CASSWDRATDTQYF.

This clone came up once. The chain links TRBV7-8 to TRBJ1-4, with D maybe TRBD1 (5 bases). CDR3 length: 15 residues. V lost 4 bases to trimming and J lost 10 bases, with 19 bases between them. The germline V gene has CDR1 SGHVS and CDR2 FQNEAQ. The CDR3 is CASSSDRGPWGKLFF. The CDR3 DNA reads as TGTGCCAGCAGCTCCGATCGGGGACCTTGGGGAAAACTGTTTTTT.